This TCR beta chain comes out of a study of T-cell reconstitution after alpha-beta-depleted transplantation in children (TCRdb year 2016). As for the study more broadly: Using TCR repertoire profiling, the study quantitatively followed how T-cell immune reconstitution unfolded in children after TCRalphabeta/CD19-depleted allogeneic hematopoietic cell transplantation.

Trimming takes 1 base from V and 7 bases from J, and the germline ends sit 11 bases apart. The cysteine opens and the phenylalanine closes a CDR3 of 13 amino acids. CDR3 DNA is the only sequence kept; it has 39 bases, read in frame from the first base. CDR1 and CDR2, looked up from the germline V gene (reference sequence), are SGHNT and YYREEE. The library was made by PCR. The sequencing machine was an Illumina HiSeq 2500. TCR library preparation used molecular barcoding, with unique molecular identifiers applied to normalize quantification of the TCRbeta repertoire. The public reads were run again by TCRdb, first through fastp at Q25 and then through MiXCR, and only productive beta chains were kept. Under each unique CDR3 protein, matching rows form one entry showing the most common genes and DNA. The sample table lists 70,000 to 100,000 distinct CDR3 sequences, 10% to 15% of them with a count of one. In total, the top ten clones hold around 14% of the sample.

Regarding this clonotype: The specificity of this receptor is unknown. No much larger clone is present one base from it, and per-base qualities are unavailable.

The source of this sequence is a human donor who donated a stem cell graft to a child with inherited bone marrow failure. The sequence links TRBV5-4 to TRBJ1-2; TRBD1 is a weak D gene call, 6 bases matching. The sequencing here drew on PBMCs from the stem cell graft donor, taken from the stem cell graft. The DNA sequence follows: TGTGCCAGCAGCTTGATGGGGGCAAGTGGCTACACCTTC. Its translation is CASSLMGASGYTF.